This T cell receptor (beta chain) comes out of a study of cytomegalovirus exposure and HLA in healthy donors. V lost 3 bases to trimming and J lost 6 bases; unmatched junction nucleotides: 6. CDR3 size: 16 residues. Germline V gene lookup returns CDR1 SGHRS and CDR2 YFSETQ. Separate from the approximately 720-subject first cohort, the roughly 130-subject validation cohort was the one that the donors belonged to. In its sample, this clone was seen once. Its cognate antigen is unknown. Repertoires were generated with immunoSEQ multiplex PCR, while TCRdb's copy carries only in-frame clones and drops some. The sample has about 170,000 clones; about 95% are singletons. General study findings and limits: According to a subsequent analysis, TCR clusters identified in the first cohort showed a tendency to co-occur across the 100 to 150 validation repertoires. Listed as cytomegalovirus-associated were 150 to 200 TCR beta chains.

J is TRBJ2-7 and V is TRBV5-1, with 16 bases aligning to TRBD2. The TCR sequence derives from a woman between 18 and 29 years old in good health and CMV-seronegative. Sequencing was carried out using PBMCs. CDR3 DNA: TGCGCCAGCAGCTGGGGACTAGCGGGGGGGTTTGGCGAGCAGTACTTC. Translated: CASSWGLAGGFGEQYF.